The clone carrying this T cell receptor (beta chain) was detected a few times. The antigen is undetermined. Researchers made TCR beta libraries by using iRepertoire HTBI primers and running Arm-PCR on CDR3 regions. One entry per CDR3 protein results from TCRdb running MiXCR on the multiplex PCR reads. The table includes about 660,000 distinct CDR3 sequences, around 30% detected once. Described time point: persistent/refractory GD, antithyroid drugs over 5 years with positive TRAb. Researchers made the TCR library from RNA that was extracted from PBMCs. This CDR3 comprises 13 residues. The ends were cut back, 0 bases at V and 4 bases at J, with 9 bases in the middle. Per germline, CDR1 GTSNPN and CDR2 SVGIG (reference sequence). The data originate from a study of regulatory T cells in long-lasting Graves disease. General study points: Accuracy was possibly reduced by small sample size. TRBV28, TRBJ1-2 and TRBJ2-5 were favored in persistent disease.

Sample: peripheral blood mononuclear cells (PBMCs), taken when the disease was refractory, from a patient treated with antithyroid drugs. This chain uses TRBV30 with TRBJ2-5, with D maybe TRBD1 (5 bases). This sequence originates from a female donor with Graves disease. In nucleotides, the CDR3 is TGTGCCTGGAGTGTAGGGGCTAGAGAGACCCAGTACTTC. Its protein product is CAWSVGARETQYF.